This record concerns one T cell receptor (beta chain) sequence. Its antigen is undetermined. The data were taken from a study of PD-1 blockade in classical Hodgkin lymphoma. General study points: Complete responders matched newly diagnosed patients in baseline diversity. The authors excluded patients who started nivolumab under 1 year after ASCT. CD4+ TCR diversity, unlike CD8+, rose significantly by C4D1.

The repertoire was sequenced with immunoSEQ multiplex PCR; TCRdb's copy has only in-frame clones and lacks some. The sample holds about 32,000 clones; 80% to 90% are singletons and the top ten take 25% to 40%. Each patient's relapse followed autologous stem cell transplantation, and brentuximab vedotin exposure varied. Best responses included complete response and partial response; otherwise, the best response was progressive disease. The CDR3 loop spans 15 amino acids. Germline V CDR1 and CDR2: LGHNA, YNFKEQ. V lost 4 bases and J lost 0, with 12 bases in between. The specimen comprised peripheral blood mononuclear cells (PBMCs), sampled at baseline. The chain employs TRBV4-2 and TRBJ1-1; D unclear. The source of this sequence is a human donor with classical Hodgkin lymphoma. This CDR3 is CASSPEEQMNTEAFF. The CDR3 DNA sequence: TGTGCCAGCAGCCCTGAGGAACAGATGAACACTGAAGCTTTCTTT.